These 13 T cell receptor gamma chains were sequenced from one sample in a study of Vδ1+ human thymocytes (dated by TCRdb to between 2018 and 2020). Overall study outcomes, separate from this receptor: Thymic TRG and TRD repertoires appeared highly polyclonal with Gaussian CDR3 length distributions, unlike oligoclonal peripheral blood repertoires.

The antigens these receptors bind are not known. The listed sequencing device is Illumina MiSeq. RNA extraction was carried out with the RNeasy mini kit, and reverse transcription was then done using Superscript III. Multiplex PCR was used to generate CDR3 amplicons, with pooled V-gene forward primers and a constant-region reverse primer carrying Illumina adaptor overhangs. In TCRdb, clones were called once more from the public reads by CATT, and rows of identical DNA were later combined. Here the sample has more than 35,000 gamma-chain clones; around 20% occur a single time. Less than 2% of the sample lies in the top ten. The specimen sequenced was Vdelta1+ gamma-delta thymocytes from the thymus. This specimen's cell subset or site label, per the study, means: FACS-sorted CD3+ TCRalphabeta- TCRVdelta1+ TCRVdelta2- thymocytes. These receptors all stem from a girl less than two years old who had congenital heart surgery.

This clone was detected a few times. V usage is TRGV3 and J usage is TRGJP2. With 0 bases clipped from V and 0 bases from J, the junction kept 7 bases outside the gene matches. Per germline, CDR1 VTNTFY and CDR2 YDVSTARD (reference sequence). CDR3 length equals 17 residues. The CDR3 reads CATWDRREDSSDWIKTF. CDR3 nucleotides: TGTGCCACCTGGGACAGGCGAGAGGATAGTAGTGATTGGATCAAGACGTTT.

The V call is TRGV2, the J call TRGJ1 or TRGJ2. The germline V gene has CDR1 EGSNGY and CDR2 YDSYNSKV. Unmatched junction bases numbered 15, after V lost 4 bases and J lost 6 bases. The CDR3 is made up of 15 amino acids. The CDR3 DNA is TGTGCCACCTGGGATGGTTCAAGCGGAGGTTATAAGAAACTCTTT. Encoded protein: CATWDGSSGGYKKLF.

This chain links TRGV3 with TRGJ1 or TRGJ2. V was clipped by 4 bases and J by 12 bases; unmatched bases: 15. The V gene's germline CDR1 is VTNTFY and CDR2 YDVSTARD (reference sequence). The CDR3 extends over 13 amino acids. The CDR3 bases are TGTGCCACCTGGGATGTGGTGTTCCGGGGGAAACTCTTT. It translates to CATWDVVFRGKLF.

Of note for this clone: The sample holds other DNA sequences that translate to the same CDR3. This chain joins TRGV4 and TRGJ1 or TRGJ2. The V segment lost 0 bases and the J segment 0 bases; nucleotides outside the gene matches: 5. Germline loops: CDR1 EGSTGY, CDR2 YDSYTSSV. CDR3 length equals 15 residues. The CDR3: CATWDGPWNYYKKLF. For the CDR3, the DNA is TGTGCCACCTGGGATGGGCCTTGGAATTATTATAAGAAACTCTTT.

This clone appeared a few times. The V call is TRGV5, the J call TRGJ1 or TRGJ2. The CDR3 length is 15 residues. Per germline, CDR1 VINAFY and CDR2 YDVSNSKD. J lost 3 bases, V lost 3 bases, and 11 bases had no gene match. Here the CDR3 reads CATWDGLAPYYKKLF. Here the CDR3 DNA reads TGTGCCACCTGGGACGGATTGGCCCCTTATTATAAGAAACTCTTT.

This clone occurred once. This chain links TRGV2 with TRGJ1 or TRGJ2. V trimming: 2 bases; J trimming: 12 bases; junction bases outside the gene matches: 13. Per germline, CDR1 EGSNGY and CDR2 YDSYNSKV. There are 13 residues in the CDR3. The CDR3 loop is CATWDAPRRRKLF. The CDR3 DNA follows: TGTGCCACCTGGGACGCTCCCCGCCGCAGGAAACTCTTT.

This clone was seen only a few times. This sample also contains other DNA sequences that code for the same CDR3. V gene TRGV4 combines with J gene TRGJ1 or TRGJ2. The V gene's germline CDR1 is EGSTGY and CDR2 YDSYTSSV. The trim removed 5 bases at V and 4 bases at J, leaving 5 bases unmatched. This CDR3 region has 12 residues. The CDR3 DNA is TGTGCCACCTGGGCGTTATATTATAAGAAACTCTTT. Its translation: CATWALYYKKLF.

The chain joins TRGV9 to TRGJP2. Germline CDR1 reads GITISATS; CDR2 reads ISYDGTV (reference sequence). The CDR3 totals 11 residues. Unmatched junction bases numbered 1, after V lost 3 bases and J lost 9 bases. CDR3 loop: CALWENWIKTF. The CDR3 DNA reads TGTGCCTTGTGGGAGAATTGGATCAAGACGTTT.

This clone showed up just a few times. The chain uses TRGV2 and TRGJ1 or TRGJ2. The ends lost 7 bases at V and 5 bases at J; junction bases unmatched: 8. This CDR3 comprises 12 residues. Germline V gene data show CDR1 as EGSNGY and CDR2 as YDSYNSKV. CDR3: CATCPRDYKKLF. The CDR3 DNA sequence: TGTGCCACCTGCCCAAGGGATTATAAGAAACTCTTT.

This chain uses TRGV3 with TRGJ1 or TRGJ2. Germline loops: CDR1 VTNTFY, CDR2 YDVSTARD (reference sequence). Losses at the gene ends were 1 base for V and 6 bases for J; bases not matched to a gene: 12. CDR3 size: 15 residues. The CDR3 DNA is TGTGCCACCTGGGACAGCCAGCGGGGGGGTTATAAGAAACTCTTT. It codes for CATWDSQRGGYKKLF.

The chain couples TRGV9 to TRGJP. V shed 2 bases and J 9 bases; nucleotides not matched to a gene: 10. The CDR3 totals 17 residues. The germline CDR1 and CDR2 sequences are GITISATS and ISYDGTV (reference sequence). The CDR3 sequence: CALWEASLLLGKKIKVF. CDR3 bases: TGTGCCTTGTGGGAGGCCTCTTTGTTGTTGGGCAAAAAAATCAAGGTATTT.

This chain connects TRGV2 to TRGJ1 or TRGJ2. V lost 1 base to trimming and J lost 3 bases; unmatched junction nucleotides: 9. The CDR3 loop spans 15 amino acids. Per germline, CDR1 EGSNGY and CDR2 YDSYNSKV. The CDR3, as DNA: TGTGCCACCTGGGACGGCCAAGATCGTTATTATAAGAAACTCTTT. Translating gives CATWDGQDRYYKKLF.

In this sample, this clone turned up a few times. The chain combines TRGV8 with TRGJP2. CDR3 length: 13 residues. The germline CDR1 and CDR2 sequences are VENAVY and YDSYNSRV. V was clipped by 3 bases and J by 7 bases; unmatched bases: 5. CDR3 coding DNA: TGTGCCACCTGGGATGGGCATGATTGGATCAAGACGTTT. Its translation: CATWDGHDWIKTF.